The T cell receptor beta chain under discussion was sequenced for a study of radiotherapy plus CTLA-4 blockade in lung cancer. V dropped 1 base and J dropped 1 base, with 8 bases sitting between them. The CDR3 covers 14 residues. CDR1 is SGHRS and CDR2 is YFSETQ in the germline V gene. A remark on this clone: The antigen remains undetermined.

Using immunoSEQ multiplex PCR, the repertoire was profiled, and TCRdb retains in-frame clones only, with some absent. The top ten clones hold 16% of a sample with 50,000 to 60,000 clones, over 75% of them seen once. Study-wide points: Tumor-derived TCR clones expanded in blood after radiotherapy plus ipilimumab.

The chain combines TRBV5-1 with TRBJ1-1; D remains ambiguous. The clonotype was recovered from a human donor with non-small cell lung cancer who had a complete response to radiotherapy plus ipilimumab. The starting material was peripheral blood, obtained from a patient treated with radiotherapy plus ipilimumab. For the CDR3, the DNA is TGCGCCAGCAGCTTGACCCGGAGGAACACTGAAGCTTTCTTT. Amino acid sequence: CASSLTRRNTEAFF.